Listed below are T cell receptor beta chains from one sample, sequenced in a study of human T cells and chemical hapten exposure. In TCRdb, the RACE reads were re-called with MiXCR into one record per CDR3 protein. This table has 30,000 to 35,000 distinct CDR3 sequences, 4.5% to 5.5% appearing once. The sequenced sample consisted of whole blood. These receptor sequences come from a human donor in good health. Some clones in this sample may be carry-over from other donors' samples. The CDR3 runs from the conserved cysteine through the conserved F or W. A D gene is named only where the DNA matches it firmly. For some rows the clone size is stated as once, few or many, or as a class when expanded; others skip it.

cdr3_nt: TGCAGTGCGGTCGGACAGGGCGACACTGAAGCTTTCTTT; cdr3_aa: CSAVGQGDTEAFF; d_call: TRBD1; clone_size: few; v_call: TRBV20-1; j_call: TRBJ1-1
cdr3_nt: TGTGCCAGCAGTGAGCTTTTAGTTGGCGGTTCACCCGGGGATACGCAGTATTTT; cdr3_aa: CASSELLVGGSPGDTQYF; d_call: .; clone_size: many; v_call: TRBV6-1; j_call: TRBJ2-3
cdr3_nt: TGTGCCAGCGGATCTATGTCTGGGGCCAACGTCCTGACTTTC; cdr3_aa: CASGSMSGANVLTF; d_call: .; clone_size: many; v_call: TRBV27; j_call: TRBJ2-6
cdr3_nt: TGTGCCAGCAGCACAGGGGGCAGCTATAGCAATCAGCCCCAGCATTTT; cdr3_aa: CASSTGGSYSNQPQHF; d_call: TRBD1; clone_size: many; v_call: TRBV7-2; j_call: TRBJ1-5
cdr3_nt: TGTGCCAGCAGCTTAGCGCGAACGGTGAACACTGAAGCTTTCTTT; cdr3_aa: CASSLARTVNTEAFF; d_call: .; clone_size: many; v_call: TRBV7-9; j_call: TRBJ1-1
cdr3_nt: TGTGCCAGCAGCTTTTGGGGGCAGGGCGCAGATACGCAGTATTTT; cdr3_aa: CASSFWGQGADTQYF; d_call: .; clone_size: many; v_call: TRBV7-2; j_call: TRBJ2-3
cdr3_nt: TGCGCCAGCAGCTGGGACGCAACTAATGAAAAACTGTTTTTT; cdr3_aa: CASSWDATNEKLFF; d_call: .; clone_size: .; v_call: TRBV5-1; j_call: TRBJ1-4
cdr3_nt: TGCGCCAGTCTTTATTTGACAGGGGCGATTTCCCAAGCTTTCTTT; cdr3_aa: CASLYLTGAISQAFF; d_call: TRBD1; clone_size: many; v_call: TRBV10-1; j_call: TRBJ1-1
cdr3_nt: TGCAGCGTTGAACGTTTGGAGAATACGCAGTATTTT; cdr3_aa: CSVERLENTQYF; d_call: .; clone_size: many; v_call: TRBV29-1; j_call: TRBJ2-3
cdr3_nt: TGTGCCAGCAGTTACGAGGACACCGCTTCAGCTTTCTTT; cdr3_aa: CASSYEDTASAFF; d_call: .; clone_size: few; v_call: TRBV6-2/TRBV6-3; j_call: TRBJ1-1
cdr3_nt: TGTGCCAGCAGCTTACTAGGGATCCTATACAATGAGCAGTTCTTC; cdr3_aa: CASSLLGILYNEQFF; d_call: .; clone_size: few; v_call: TRBV7-2; j_call: TRBJ2-1
cdr3_nt: TGTGCCAGCAGTTCCCTGGCCTACTACGAGCAGTACTTC; cdr3_aa: CASSSLAYYEQYF; d_call: .; clone_size: many; v_call: TRBV28; j_call: TRBJ2-7
cdr3_nt: TGTGCTAGTGGTTTGGTAAGGTGGAGCGGGGGGAACTCCTACAATAAGCAGTTCTTC; cdr3_aa: CASGLVRWSGGNSYNKQFF; d_call: TRBD2; clone_size: .; v_call: TRBV12-5; j_call: TRBJ2-1
cdr3_nt: TGCAGTGCTAGAGATCCCGGACTAGCGGGAGCGAATGAGCAGTTCTTC; cdr3_aa: CSARDPGLAGANEQFF; d_call: TRBD2; clone_size: many; v_call: TRBV20-1; j_call: TRBJ2-1
cdr3_nt: TGTGCCAGCAGCTATTCCTCCTCTAGCGGGAGATCCAAAAACATTCAGTACTTC; cdr3_aa: CASSYSSSSGRSKNIQYF; d_call: TRBD2; clone_size: few; v_call: TRBV11-1; j_call: TRBJ2-4
cdr3_nt: TGTGCCAGCAGCTTAAGTACCGGGGAGCTGTTTTTT; cdr3_aa: CASSLSTGELFF; d_call: .; clone_size: few; v_call: TRBV7-6; j_call: TRBJ2-2
cdr3_nt: TGTGCCAGCAGCTTTACAGGGGCGGAGAATGAAAAACTGTTTTTT; cdr3_aa: CASSFTGAENEKLFF; d_call: TRBD1; clone_size: few; v_call: TRBV7-8; j_call: TRBJ1-4
cdr3_nt: TGTGCCAGCAGTGCAGACAGGGTTGGTCAGCCCCAGCATTTT; cdr3_aa: CASSADRVGQPQHF; d_call: TRBD1; clone_size: .; v_call: TRBV6-1; j_call: TRBJ1-5
cdr3_nt: TGTGCCACCAGCAGAGGTCTAGCGGGGTTCACAGATACGCAGTATTTT; cdr3_aa: CATSRGLAGFTDTQYF; d_call: TRBD2; clone_size: many; v_call: TRBV15; j_call: TRBJ2-3
cdr3_nt: TGCGCCAGCAGCCGGACTAGCGGGAATGGAGATACGCAGTATTTT; cdr3_aa: CASSRTSGNGDTQYF; d_call: TRBD2; clone_size: many; v_call: TRBV5-1; j_call: TRBJ2-3
cdr3_nt: TGTGCCAGCAGCGCAAGGCTGGGCAGATACTCTGGAAACACCATATATTTT; cdr3_aa: CASSARLGRYSGNTIYF; d_call: .; clone_size: many; v_call: TRBV7-2; j_call: TRBJ1-3
cdr3_nt: TGTGCCAGCAGTTACTGGCAGCAGTCCTATGGCTACACCTTC; cdr3_aa: CASSYWQQSYGYTF; d_call: .; clone_size: many; v_call: TRBV6-6; j_call: TRBJ1-2
cdr3_nt: TGCGCCAGCAGCTTGGGGACAGGGGCCGGGGCCAACGTCCTGACTTTC; cdr3_aa: CASSLGTGAGANVLTF; d_call: TRBD1; clone_size: many; v_call: TRBV5-1; j_call: TRBJ2-6
cdr3_nt: TGTGCCAGCAGCTTAGCGGAACCAGAGACCCAGTACTTC; cdr3_aa: CASSLAEPETQYF; d_call: .; clone_size: .; v_call: TRBV7-8; j_call: TRBJ2-5
cdr3_nt: TGTGCCAGCAGCCCGAATCCGGGCCTGGGATATGGCTACACCTTC; cdr3_aa: CASSPNPGLGYGYTF; d_call: .; clone_size: few; v_call: TRBV5-5; j_call: TRBJ1-2
cdr3_nt: TGTGCCAGCAGCCGCACGAACAATGAGCAGTTCTTC; cdr3_aa: CASSRTNNEQFF; d_call: .; clone_size: many; v_call: TRBV12-3/TRBV12-4; j_call: TRBJ2-1
cdr3_nt: TGCAGTGCTGGGACAGGGGGAGAGACCCAGTACTTC; cdr3_aa: CSAGTGGETQYF; d_call: TRBD1; clone_size: many; v_call: TRBV20-1; j_call: TRBJ2-5
cdr3_nt: TGTGCCAGCAGCCAAGGAAACGGAGTTTCCAATGAGCAGTTCTTC; cdr3_aa: CASSQGNGVSNEQFF; d_call: .; clone_size: many; v_call: TRBV3-1; j_call: TRBJ2-1
cdr3_nt: TGTGCCAGCAGTTTCCGGGACAGGGCCTACAATGAGCAGTTCTTC; cdr3_aa: CASSFRDRAYNEQFF; d_call: TRBD1; clone_size: few; v_call: TRBV6-6; j_call: TRBJ2-1
cdr3_nt: TGTGCCAGCAGCCATGACATGAAACTTACTAGCACAGATACGCAGTATTTT; cdr3_aa: CASSHDMKLTSTDTQYF; d_call: .; clone_size: many; v_call: TRBV3-1; j_call: TRBJ2-3
cdr3_nt: TGTGCCAGCAGTGATGAGGCCAGTATATTGGGCACTGAAGCTTTCTTT; cdr3_aa: CASSDEASILGTEAFF; d_call: .; clone_size: many; v_call: TRBV2; j_call: TRBJ1-1
cdr3_nt: TGTGCCAGCAGCAACTTTCCGGGACAGTATAATGAAAAACTGTTTTTT; cdr3_aa: CASSNFPGQYNEKLFF; d_call: TRBD1; clone_size: .; v_call: TRBV7-2; j_call: TRBJ1-4
cdr3_nt: TGCAGTGTTCTTAAGCGGAACACAGATACGCAGTATTTT; cdr3_aa: CSVLKRNTDTQYF; d_call: .; clone_size: .; v_call: TRBV20-1; j_call: TRBJ2-3
cdr3_nt: TGTGCCAGTCGCGGAGATTCCTACGAGCAGTACTTC; cdr3_aa: CASRGDSYEQYF; d_call: .; clone_size: many; v_call: TRBV12-3/TRBV12-4; j_call: TRBJ2-7
cdr3_nt: TGTGCCTGTCACCGGGACTACCCCTACAATGAGCAGTTCTTC; cdr3_aa: CACHRDYPYNEQFF; d_call: TRBD2; clone_size: many; v_call: TRBV30; j_call: TRBJ2-1
cdr3_nt: TGTGCCAGCAGCCAAGGGGACGGGGTGAACACTGAAGCTTTCTTT; cdr3_aa: CASSQGDGVNTEAFF; d_call: .; clone_size: many; v_call: TRBV14; j_call: TRBJ1-1
cdr3_nt: TGTGCCAGCAGTTTGGGGACAGGGCAGAATCACGAGCAGTACTTC; cdr3_aa: CASSLGTGQNHEQYF; d_call: TRBD1; clone_size: many; v_call: TRBV27; j_call: TRBJ2-7
cdr3_nt: TGTGCCAGCAGTGAGGACCGGCTCAATCAGCCCCAGCATTTT; cdr3_aa: CASSEDRLNQPQHF; d_call: .; clone_size: many; v_call: TRBV6-2/TRBV6-3; j_call: TRBJ1-5
cdr3_nt: TGTGCCAGCAGCCCCGGACAGAGGTCACCCCTCCACTTT; cdr3_aa: CASSPGQRSPLHF; d_call: .; clone_size: many; v_call: TRBV14; j_call: TRBJ1-6
cdr3_nt: TGTGCCAGCACCATAGACAGGGGAGATTACAGGAACATTCAGTACTTC; cdr3_aa: CASTIDRGDYRNIQYF; d_call: TRBD1; clone_size: many; v_call: TRBV12-3/TRBV12-4; j_call: TRBJ2-4
cdr3_nt: TGCGCCAGCAGCAAGGAAGAGGGAGAGACCCAGTACTTC; cdr3_aa: CASSKEEGETQYF; d_call: .; clone_size: many; v_call: TRBV5-1; j_call: TRBJ2-5
cdr3_nt: TGTGCCAGCAGTTACTTAGCGGGAGGCACAGATACGCAGTATTTT; cdr3_aa: CASSYLAGGTDTQYF; d_call: TRBD2; clone_size: many; v_call: TRBV6-5; j_call: TRBJ2-3
cdr3_nt: TGTGCCAGCAGTTTTCTGGCCGGGAGGAGCCACGAGCAGTACTTC; cdr3_aa: CASSFLAGRSHEQYF; d_call: TRBD2; clone_size: .; v_call: TRBV28; j_call: TRBJ2-7
cdr3_nt: TGTGCCAGCAGACTACTAGCGGGGGTGGGTGAGCAGTTCTTC; cdr3_aa: CASRLLAGVGEQFF; d_call: TRBD2; clone_size: many; v_call: TRBV7-9; j_call: TRBJ2-1
cdr3_nt: TGTGCCAGCAGTTTATCTACCACGGGACAGGGGAGCGAGTACGGCTATGGCTACACCTTC; cdr3_aa: CASSLSTTGQGSEYGYGYTF; d_call: TRBD1; clone_size: many; v_call: TRBV27; j_call: TRBJ1-2
cdr3_nt: TGCAGTGCTAGGTTCCCGGGGGGCGATACGCAGTATTTT; cdr3_aa: CSARFPGGDTQYF; d_call: .; clone_size: few; v_call: TRBV20-1; j_call: TRBJ2-3
cdr3_nt: TGCAGCGTTAATCCGGGGGACCGGGGAGGCACTGAAGCTTTCTTT; cdr3_aa: CSVNPGDRGGTEAFF; d_call: .; clone_size: few; v_call: TRBV29-1; j_call: TRBJ1-1
cdr3_nt: TGTGCCAGCAGACGGGACAGGGTCCCTAATGAAAAACTGTTTTTT; cdr3_aa: CASRRDRVPNEKLFF; d_call: TRBD1; clone_size: many; v_call: TRBV6-5; j_call: TRBJ1-4
cdr3_nt: TGCAGTGCTTCTCACGGCCCGAAGATTGAAGCTTTCTTT; cdr3_aa: CSASHGPKIEAFF; d_call: .; clone_size: many; v_call: TRBV20-1; j_call: TRBJ1-1
cdr3_nt: TGTGCCAGCAGTTATACAGGGTGGAACGGGAACACTGAAGCTTTCTTT; cdr3_aa: CASSYTGWNGNTEAFF; d_call: .; clone_size: few; v_call: TRBV12-3/TRBV12-4; j_call: TRBJ1-1
cdr3_nt: TGTGCCAGCAGCTTAAAAGTCGTGGGGGGCAGGGGGGACTATGGCTACACCTTC; cdr3_aa: CASSLKVVGGRGDYGYTF; d_call: TRBD1; clone_size: many; v_call: TRBV7-2; j_call: TRBJ1-2
cdr3_nt: TGTGTCAGCAGCAGGACGGCCGAAGCTTTCTTT; cdr3_aa: CVSSRTAEAFF; d_call: .; clone_size: .; v_call: TRBV6-2/TRBV6-3; j_call: TRBJ1-1
cdr3_nt: TGCAGTGCTAGAGAGACAGGGGCCTTGAACACTGAAGCTTTCTTT; cdr3_aa: CSARETGALNTEAFF; d_call: TRBD1; clone_size: .; v_call: TRBV20-1; j_call: TRBJ1-1
cdr3_nt: TGCAGTGCTAGGCCTGACATGGGAAACACTGAAGCTTTCTTT; cdr3_aa: CSARPDMGNTEAFF; d_call: .; clone_size: many; v_call: TRBV20-1; j_call: TRBJ1-1
cdr3_nt: TGTGCCAGCAGTGACTCTACCCCGGCGGGGCCTCATAATTCACCCCTCCACTTT; cdr3_aa: CASSDSTPAGPHNSPLHF; d_call: .; clone_size: .; v_call: TRBV2; j_call: TRBJ1-6
cdr3_nt: TGCGCCAGCAGTGAGTATCCGGGAAATCAGCCCCAGCATTTT; cdr3_aa: CASSEYPGNQPQHF; d_call: .; clone_size: many; v_call: TRBV10-2; j_call: TRBJ1-5